The present T cell receptor beta chain was sequenced within a study of Graves' ophthalmopathy and Graves' hyperthyroidism. Germline V lookup: CDR1 MNHEY, CDR2 SVGAGI. V lost 10 bases and J 1 base, leaving 17 bases between the germline ends. The CDR3 has 15 amino acids. The authors amplified TCR beta CDR3 regions, and they did so from RNA transcripts for repertoire sequencing. Investigators did first-round RT-PCR with HTBI primers, then second-round multiplex PCR. TCRdb used MiXCR to reprocess the multiplex PCR reads, holding one entry per CDR3 protein. The repertoire has 600,000 to 650,000 distinct CDR3 sequences, 22% of them found once; the top ten carry roughly 6.9%. Study-level results: Most clonotypes expanded in thyroid above 0.001 frequency were present in blood too.

This clonotype was picked up many times. Antigen: not known. Sequenced material: peripheral blood. The source is a woman between 18 and 30 years old with stable Graves' hyperthyroidism. Some clones in this sample may be carry-over from other donors' samples. V gene TRBV6-5 combines with J gene TRBJ1-5, with TRBD1 as a possible D gene (6 bases). CDR3 loop: CATTVGQRSNQPQHF. For the CDR3, the DNA is TGTGCCACCACAGTAGGACAGCGGAGCAATCAGCCCCAGCATTTT.